In this sample, the clone carrying this T cell receptor (beta chain) turned up many times. The source material, RNA transcripts, was used to amplify TCR beta CDR3 regions. An initial round of RT-PCR targeting the TCR CDR3 relied on the HTBI primer set. TCRdb itself ran the multiplex PCR reads through MiXCR, one entry per CDR3 protein. The repertoire holds under 700,000 distinct CDR3 sequences, with around 17% as singletons. These data are taken from a study of T cells in Graves' hyperthyroidism and ophthalmopathy. CDR1 SGHAT and CDR2 FQNNGV come from the germline V gene. The CDR3 is 17 amino acids. The trim removed 4 bases at V and 4 bases at J, leaving 6 bases unmatched. Using over 8.5 ml of fresh peripheral blood, PBMCs were prepared.

The gene calls are TRBV11-2 and TRBJ2-1, with TRBD2 identical over 14 bases. Sequences were obtained from blood. The sequence derives from a woman younger than 35 with Graves' hyperthyroidism. The CDR3 DNA follows: TGTGCCAGCAGCTACAGACTAGCGGGGGGGAATTACAATGAGCAGTTCTTC. Protein sequence: CASSYRLAGGNYNEQFF.